The T cell receptor (beta chain) under discussion was sequenced for a study of blood T cells in healthy people across ages. Whole-study results and caveats: Using unsorted PBMCs precluded a conclusive naive versus antigen-experienced comparison. Among long-lived donors, naive CD4+ cells were more numerous and diversity higher than in aged donors. Per-million-T-cell TCR beta diversity fell roughly linearly with age.

This clonotype was seen more than once but under ten times. Its antigen is undetermined. Sample-barcoded 5' priming and a J-beta primer mix drove a second PCR of 7 to 11 cycles. Via MiXCR, TCRdb re-called the 5' RACE reads, giving one row per CDR3 protein. Seen here are roughly 560,000 distinct CDR3 sequences, about 24% observed once, and the top ten hold 8.7%. These data were also reused for a study on T cells of mothers and their children.

The sequenced sample was blood. This sequence was found in a boy aged 10-17 years in good health.

This chain's CDR3 is CASSGGQGKIQETQYF. The CDR3 DNA follows: TGTGCCAGCAGCGGGGGACAGGGAAAAATCCAAGAGACCCAGTACTTC. The chain carries TRBV5-6 and TRBJ2-1; 9 bases align to TRBD1. The J call may be incorrect, as the DNA end agrees better with TRBJ2-5. The CDR3 totals 16 residues. Germline assignment: CDR1 SGHDT and CDR2 YYEEEE.